These 7 T cell receptor beta chains were all obtained from the same sample, sequenced in a study of cytomegalovirus exposure and HLA in healthy donors. The protocol was immunoSEQ multiplex PCR, while the TCRdb copy is restricted to in-frame clones and leaves out a portion. Seen here are more than 140,000 clones, roughly nine tenths observed once, and the top ten hold around 3.4%. The material sequenced was PBMCs. The receptors derive from a woman under 30 in good health and CMV-seropositive.

The chain uses TRBV27 and TRBJ2-7; 10 positions match TRBD1. Germline V gene lookup returns CDR1 MNHEY and CDR2 SMNVEV (reference sequence). The J segment lost 5 bases and the V segment lost 0 bases, leaving 4 bases of the junction unmatched. The CDR3 spans 15 residues. DNA for the CDR3: TGTGCCAGCAGTTTATCTTGGGACAGGGGAAACGAGCAGTACTTC. It translates to CASSLSWDRGNEQYF.

V gene TRBV7-9 combines with J gene TRBJ2-7; TRBD1 matches 7 bases. Germline V gene data show CDR1 as SEHNR and CDR2 as FQNEAQ (reference sequence). This CDR3 spans 15 amino acids. V shed 5 bases and J 4 bases; nucleotides not matched to a gene: 11. The CDR3 here is CASSDPGQRKYEQYF. The CDR3 nucleotides read TGTGCCAGCAGCGATCCGGGACAGAGGAAATACGAGCAGTACTTC.

In nucleotides, the CDR3 is TGTGCCTGGAGGTTAGACAGTTGGTGGGGTGGCTACACCTTC. This sequence encodes CAWRLDSWWGGYTF. V usage is TRBV30 and J usage is TRBJ1-2, with D perhaps matching TRBD1 (5 bases). V lost 3 bases and J 7 bases, leaving 18 bases between the germline ends. CDR3 length: 14 amino acids. The germline V gene has CDR1 GTSNPN and CDR2 SVGIG (reference sequence).

This rearrangement joins TRBV5-1 to TRBJ2-1; 7 bases align to TRBD2. The germline gives CDR1 SGHRS, CDR2 YFSETQ. The length of the CDR3 is 16 residues. J lost 6 bases, V lost 6 bases, and 15 bases had no gene match. Here the CDR3 DNA reads TGCGCCAGCACCAATGGGGTAAGACTAGCCATCAATGAGCAGTTCTTC. Its protein is CASTNGVRLAINEQFF.

Only a few counts were recorded for this clone. The chain has TRBV14 and TRBJ1-1; 9 nucleotides align to TRBD1. V was pared by 5 bases and J by 6 bases, with 4 bases of the junction left unmatched. CDR1 SGHDN and CDR2 FVKESK come from the germline V gene. The CDR3 contains 13 residues. The CDR3 DNA follows: TGTGCCAGCAGCAGACAGGGGGTGGCTGAAGCTTTCTTT. This gives the protein CASSRQGVAEAFF.

The chain combines TRBV5-1 with TRBJ2-7; TRBD1 matches 9 bases. Per germline, CDR1 SGHRS and CDR2 YFSETQ. The trim removed 4 bases at V and 5 bases at J, leaving 10 bases unmatched. This CDR3 spans 15 amino acids. The CDR3 region has the DNA TGCGCCAGCAGCCCATCCGGGACAGGGAGCGACGAGCAGTACTTC. It translates to CASSPSGTGSDEQYF.

The rearrangement joins TRBV5-1 to TRBJ2-3, with 7 nucleotides matching TRBD2. Germline CDR1 and CDR2: SGHRS and YFSETQ. This CDR3 region has 15 residues. Trimming at V came to 4 bases and at J to 2 bases, leaving 7 bases not matched to a gene. CDR3 nucleotides: TGCGCCAGCAGCCTACTAGGGGACTACACAGATACGCAGTATTTT. Translated: CASSLLGDYTDTQYF.